What follows are 8 T cell receptor beta chains derived from one specimen sequenced in a study of blood T cell repertoires in COVID-19. Produced via immunoSEQ multiplex PCR; TCRdb's table is partial and in-frame only. This sample has some 230,000 clones; 86% occur once, and the top ten carry around 9.6%. The sample was peripheral blood. Receptors originate from a woman in her 50s with COVID-19, enrolled during active disease.

The chain combines TRBV4-1 with TRBJ1-5; D gene ambiguous. Trimming stripped 0 bases from V and 0 bases from J, with 9 bases between. Germline CDR1 and CDR2: MGHRA and YSYEKL. CDR3 length: 16 amino acids. In DNA form, the CDR3 reads TGCGCCAGCAGCCAAGAGAGGGATTATAGCAATCAGCCCCAGCATTTT. It yields the protein CASSQERDYSNQPQHF.

This clone was seen only once. This chain links TRBV29-1 with TRBJ1-2; D is perhaps TRBD1 (5 bases). V shed 4 bases and J shed 6 bases, with 18 bases lying between them. From germline, CDR1 is SQVTM and CDR2 ANQGSEA. The length of the CDR3 is 14 residues. This CDR3 reads CSVGSSGRENGYTF. The CDR3, as DNA: TGCAGCGTTGGATCTTCTGGCAGGGAAAATGGCTACACCTTC.

The chain carries TRBV11-2 and TRBJ2-7; weak D call: TRBD1 (7 bases). The germline V gene has CDR1 SGHAT and CDR2 FQNNGV. Trimming took 1 base from V and 4 from J, leaving 17 bases between them. This CDR3 is 16 amino acids long. This chain's CDR3 is CASSLGYGQAGYEQYV. Written as DNA, the CDR3 is TGTGCCAGCAGCTTAGGATATGGACAGGCGGGATACGAGCAGTACGTC.

This clone was detected once. The chain combines TRBV28 with TRBJ1-5; no clear D gene. V gave up 2 bases and J gave up 7 bases, with 6 bases separating them. The CDR3 totals 12 residues. Germline assignment: CDR1 MDHEN and CDR2 SYDVKM. The CDR3 DNA reads as TGTGCCAGCAGTTTAACATTACAGCCCCAGCATTTT. It specifies CASSLTLQPQHF.

The chain employs TRBV6-6 and TRBJ1-1; unclear D gene. The V end was cut by 7 bases, the J end by 4 bases, with 10 bases between. Germline loops: CDR1 MNHNY, CDR2 SVGAGI (reference sequence). The CDR3 totals 12 residues. The CDR3 region is CASNRGGTEAFF. Written as DNA, the CDR3 is TGTGCCAGCAACCGGGGTGGCACTGAAGCTTTCTTT.

Here the CDR3 reads CASRKGLATGELFF. The CDR3, as DNA: TGTGCCAGCAGGAAGGGACTAGCAACCGGGGAGCTGTTTTTT. This sequence joins TRBV6-5 and TRBJ2-2; the match to TRBD2 covers 9 bases. The V gene end was trimmed by 6 bases and the J gene end by 5 bases; junction bases not matched to a gene: 4. This CDR3 region has 14 residues. CDR1 and CDR2 from the germline V gene are MNHEY and SVGAGI.

The chain uses TRBV18 and TRBJ2-3, with D possibly matching TRBD1 (6 bases). The germline V and J ends were trimmed by 3 bases and 3 bases, with 13 bases remaining between them. CDR3 size: 15 residues. Looked up from germline, CDR1 is KGHSH and CDR2 is LQKENI. The CDR3, as DNA: TGTGCCAGCTCACCCCAGGGGTGGCCAACAGATACGCAGTATTTT. Residues: CASSPQGWPTDTQYF.

This chain joins TRBV6-5 and TRBJ2-5, with D perhaps matching TRBD1 (5 bases). This CDR3 comprises 15 residues. Germline V gene sequence: CDR1 MNHEY, CDR2 SVGAGI. Trimming removed 5 bases from V and 4 bases from J, with 17 bases in between. The DNA for the CDR3 is TGTGCCAGCAGTCCCTCAGGGCAGGGTTTAGAGACCCAGTACTTC. Amino acid sequence: CASSPSGQGLETQYF.